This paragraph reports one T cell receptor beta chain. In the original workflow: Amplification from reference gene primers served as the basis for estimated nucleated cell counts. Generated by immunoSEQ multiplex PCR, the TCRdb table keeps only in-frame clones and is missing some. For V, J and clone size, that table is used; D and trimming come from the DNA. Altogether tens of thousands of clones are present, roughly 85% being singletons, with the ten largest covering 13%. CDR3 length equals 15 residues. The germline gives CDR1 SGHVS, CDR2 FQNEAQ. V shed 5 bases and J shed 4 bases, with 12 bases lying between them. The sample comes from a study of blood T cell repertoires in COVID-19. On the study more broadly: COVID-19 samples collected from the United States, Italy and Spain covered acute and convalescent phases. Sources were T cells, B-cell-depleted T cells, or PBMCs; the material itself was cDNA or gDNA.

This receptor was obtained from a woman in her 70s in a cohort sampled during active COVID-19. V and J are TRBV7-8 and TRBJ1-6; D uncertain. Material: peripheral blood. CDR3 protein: CASSLLAVYNSPLHF. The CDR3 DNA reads TGTGCCAGCAGCCTCCTGGCAGTGTATAATTCACCCCTCCACTTT.